The clone carrying this TCR beta chain has only a few counts. Its cognate antigen is unknown. From 5'RACE with constant-segment primers came TCR alpha and TCR beta cDNA libraries that carried sample barcodes and UMIs. TCRdb ran MiXCR on the 5' RACE reads and lists one entry per CDR3 protein. The repertoire consists of about 110,000 distinct CDR3 sequences, with roughly an eighth occurring once and the leading ten covering 27%. The data stem from a study of T-cell memory formation after mild COVID-19. Findings and limits, study-wide: Clones contracting day 15 to 85 were balanced CD4/CD8; later expanders leaned CD4+. Of the contracting clones, CD4+ ones lay mainly in CM and EM, and CD8+ ones in EMRA. SARS-CoV-2 specificity of second-wave clones peaking day 37 was unconfirmed.

Germline CDR1 reads SGHRS; CDR2 reads YFSETQ. The V and J ends lost 3 bases and 2 bases, in that order; junction bases with no gene match: 8. The CDR3 runs 17 residues. The chain combines TRBV5-1 with TRBJ2-2, with TRBD2 matching 9 bases. The sequence was collected from an adult woman who had mild COVID-19 (a few samples of this study predate the infection). Cell type and time point are not known. The specimen was PBMCs or a T cell subset sorted from them (not recorded which). The CDR3 DNA reads TGCGCCAGCAGCTCGCATAGCGGGGGAGATAACACCGGGGAGCTGTTTTTT. As protein: CASSSHSGGDNTGELFF.